What follows are 30 T cell receptor beta chains derived from one specimen sequenced in a study of blood T cells in healthy people across ages. Primed by a sample-barcoded 5' primer and a J-beta primer mix, a second PCR proceeded for roughly 6 to 12 cycles. One entry per CDR3 protein, called by TCRdb with MiXCR from the 5' RACE reads. The repertoire holds about 1.8 million distinct CDR3 sequences, with less than 50% as singletons. The sequencing sample was made of blood. These receptors were taken from a woman between 40 and 50 years old in good health.

The genes are TRBV24-1 and TRBJ2-1; TRBD2 agrees at 10 bases. With V trimmed by 4 bases and J by 6 bases, 8 bases remained unmatched. CDR1 is KGHDR and CDR2 is SFDVKD in the germline V gene. The length of the CDR3 is 16 residues. In nucleotides, the CDR3 is TGTGCCACCAGTGAACTCAGCGGGGGGGCGTTCAATGAGCAGTTCTTC. Its protein product is CATSELSGGAFNEQFF.

The rearrangement uses TRBV12-3 or TRBV12-4 and TRBJ1-2; D might be TRBD1 (6 bases). Between the trimmed V and J ends, which lost 2 bases and 5 bases, there was a span of 15 bases. This CDR3 has 15 residues. The CDR3 protein is CASSLFQGSQYGYTF. The CDR3 nucleotides are TGTGCCAGCAGTTTATTTCAGGGGAGTCAGTATGGCTACACCTTC.

The table lists this clonotype with a few counts. The chain recombines TRBV7-9 with TRBJ2-3, with D tentatively TRBD2 (6 bases). Germline CDR1 and CDR2: SEHNR and FQNEAQ (reference sequence). The V gene lost 5 bases and the J gene lost 6 bases, with 18 bases spanning the gap. This CDR3 region has 15 residues. CDR3 loop: CASSLPTGGKDTQYF. The CDR3 DNA is TGTGCCAGCAGCCTTCCGACTGGGGGGAAGGATACGCAGTATTTT.

This clonotype was seen once. The V call is TRBV7-9, the J call TRBJ2-3, with 11 nucleotides matching TRBD2. V was clipped by 1 base and J by 2 bases; unmatched bases: 8. The CDR3 is 18 residues long. Looked up from germline, CDR1 is SEHNR and CDR2 is FQNEAQ (reference sequence). The CDR3 reads CASSLGSSGGPTTDTQYF. CDR3 nucleotides: TGTGCCAGCAGCTTAGGGTCTAGCGGGGGGCCAACCACAGATACGCAGTATTTT.

This chain links TRBV7-2 with TRBJ2-3; the match to TRBD2 covers 11 bases. The J segment lost 6 bases and the V segment lost 6 bases, leaving 8 bases of the junction unmatched. The CDR3 has 15 residues. Germline V gene data show CDR1 as SGHTA and CDR2 as FQGNSA. In DNA, the CDR3 is TGTGCCAGCAGAATGACTAGCGGGGTTGGTGATACGCAGTATTTT. Its translation is CASRMTSGVGDTQYF.

This clonotype came up a few times. The chain has TRBV20-1 and TRBJ1-2, with D uncertain. The germline V gene encodes CDR1 DFQATT and CDR2 SNEGSKA (reference sequence). The CDR3 runs 13 residues. The V end was cut by 3 bases, the J end by 4 bases, with 12 bases between. The CDR3 nucleotides read TGCAGTGCTAGGGCCCCCTTAGGCTATGGCTACACCTTC. Protein sequence: CSARAPLGYGYTF.

J is TRBJ2-1 and V is TRBV7-2; perhaps TRBD2 as D (6 bases). In germline, CDR1 is SGHTA, CDR2 FQGNSA. The CDR3 covers 17 residues. V lost 2 bases, J lost 0 bases, and 14 bases lay in between. The CDR3 region has the DNA TGTGCCAGCAGCTTACGCGGTGGAGGGAGCTCCTACAATGAGCAGTTCTTC. This codes for CASSLRGGGSSYNEQFF.

This chain uses TRBV7-2 with TRBJ2-7; 10 bases map to TRBD2. The germline CDR1 and CDR2 sequences are SGHTA and FQGNSA. V was clipped by 5 bases and J by 1 base; unmatched bases: 5. This CDR3 comprises 15 residues. CDR3 in amino acids: CASSLLAGLSYEQYF. As DNA, the CDR3 is TGTGCCAGCAGCCTACTAGCGGGACTATCCTACGAGCAGTACTTC.

The chain uses TRBV15 and TRBJ1-5; tentative D call: TRBD1 (5 bases). Germline CDR1 and CDR2: LNHNV and YYDKDF (reference sequence). Trimming stripped 5 bases from V and 0 bases from J, with 14 bases between. The CDR3 runs to 16 residues. The CDR3 nucleotides read TGTGCCACCAGCTCGTGGGTAGGGGCTAGCAATCAGCCCCAGCATTTT. Its translation is CATSSWVGASNQPQHF.

The rearrangement uses TRBV7-2 and TRBJ2-5, with TRBD2 as a possible D gene (6 bases). Per the germline V gene, CDR1 is SGHTA and CDR2 is FQGNSA. V gave up 5 bases and J gave up 9 bases, with 22 bases separating them. This CDR3 spans 15 amino acids. CDR3 amino acids: CASSPGRTQARSQYF. CDR3 nucleotides: TGTGCCAGCAGCCCTGGGAGGACCCAAGCGCGGTCCCAGTACTTC. Variable domain in full (rest from reference TRBV7-2 and TRBJ2-5): GAGVSQSPSNKVTEKGKDVELRCDPISGHTALYWYRQSLGQGLEFLIYFQGNSAPDKSGLPSDRFSAERTGGSVSTLTIQRTQQEDSAVYLCASSPGRTQARSQYFGPGTRLLVL.

In nucleotides, the CDR3 is TGTGCCAGCAGCCCGCCCGTGGGTGAAGCTTTCTTT. Its translation: CASSPPVGEAFF. V is TRBV6-5 and J is TRBJ1-1, with unresolved D. The CDR3 contains 12 residues. V was trimmed by 6 bases and J by 7 bases, leaving 12 bases between them. Germline CDR1 reads MNHEY; CDR2 reads SVGAGI.

V is TRBV6-5 and J is TRBJ1-6, with D hard to call. This CDR3 is built from 13 residues. V lost 0 bases, J lost 11 bases, and 8 bases lay in between. CDR1 and CDR2 (germline): MNHEY, SVGAGI. CDR3 region: CASSYSGQTPLHF. The CDR3 coding sequence is TGTGCCAGCAGTTACTCGGGCCAGACACCCCTCCACTTT.

The chain carries TRBV20-1 and TRBJ1-5; no definite D call. Germline loops: CDR1 DFQATT, CDR2 SNEGSKA (reference sequence). The germline V and J ends were trimmed by 4 bases and 5 bases, with 12 bases remaining between them. The length of the CDR3 is 13 residues. CDR3 DNA: TGCAGTGCTACTGAAGTTCTAGATCAGCCCCAGCATTTT. Amino acids: CSATEVLDQPQHF.

The rearrangement links TRBV20-1 to TRBJ2-1; D is possibly TRBD2 (5 bases). Germline V gene data show CDR1 as DFQATT and CDR2 as SNEGSKA (reference sequence). The CDR3 runs to 14 residues. V was clipped by 1 base and J by 3 bases, with 10 bases between them. The CDR3 DNA is TGCAGTGCTAGAGTGACTAAGGGCTACAATGAGCAGTTCTTC. Translated, it gives CSARVTKGYNEQFF.

The chain has TRBV28 and TRBJ1-2; D uncertain. Germline-derived CDR1 and CDR2 are MDHEN and SYDVKM. Trimming pared 3 bases from V and 6 bases from J, leaving 11 bases between. CDR3 length: 13 amino acids. CDR3 region: CASSFAGVHGYTF. CDR3 coding DNA: TGTGCCAGCAGTTTCGCCGGGGTCCATGGCTACACCTTC.

The chain is built from TRBV9 and TRBJ2-1; TRBD1 aligns across 8 bases. The CDR3 spans 17 residues. V trimming: 3 bases; J trimming: 4 bases; junction bases outside the gene matches: 12. The germline gives CDR1 SGDLS, CDR2 YYNGEE. This CDR3 is CASSALGGTGRYNEQFF. The CDR3 nucleotides read TGTGCCAGCAGCGCGTTAGGTGGGACAGGCCGATACAATGAGCAGTTCTTC. Looking up the rest from reference TRBV9 and TRBJ2-1 gives the full variable domain: DSGVTQTPKHLITATGQRVTLRCSPRSGDLSVYWYQQSLDQGLQFLIQYYNGEERAKGNILERFSAQQFPDLHSELNLSSLELGDSALYFCASSALGGTGRYNEQFFGPGTRLTVL.

V gene TRBV4-1 combines with J gene TRBJ2-1, with TRBD1 matching over 7 bases. The V segment lost 0 bases and the J segment 4 bases; nucleotides outside the gene matches: 3. The length of the CDR3 is 15 residues. CDR1 is MGHRA and CDR2 is YSYEKL in the germline V gene. CDR3 DNA sequence: TGCGCCAGCAGCCAAGAAGGGGGCCTATACAATGAGCAGTTCTTC. This translates into CASSQEGGLYNEQFF.

This clonotype was recorded a few times. This rearrangement joins TRBV5-1 to TRBJ2-3, with D perhaps being TRBD1 or TRBD2 (5 bases each). V was shortened by 0 bases and J by 4 bases, with 15 bases between the two germline ends. Germline loops: CDR1 SGHRS, CDR2 YFSETQ. The CDR3 runs to 16 residues. The DNA of the CDR3 is TGCGCCAGCAGCTTGGTAGTCGGGCAGGGAGCAGATACGCAGTATTTT. It yields the protein CASSLVVGQGADTQYF.

V is TRBV20-1 and J is TRBJ2-4; the D gene is possibly TRBD2 (6 bases). The CDR3 sequence is 15 residues long. V lost 8 bases, J lost 7 bases, and 24 bases lay in between. CDR1 is DFQATT, CDR2 SNEGSKA, per germline (reference sequence). The CDR3 region has the DNA TGCAGTTCGGGAGAGCCCAGGGCTTTAGGGAACATTCAGTACTTC. Translating gives CSSGEPRALGNIQYF.

This clonotype has more than one count but fewer than ten. The rearrangement joins TRBV5-1 to TRBJ2-1; D call uncertain. The CDR3 is 12 amino acids. The germline gives CDR1 SGHRS, CDR2 YFSETQ. V was cut by 7 bases and J by 5 bases, with 10 bases left in between. In DNA form, the CDR3 reads TGCGCCAGCTTTTCACTTAACAATGAGCAGTTCTTC. Its translation is CASFSLNNEQFF.

The CDR3 loop reads CASSFSLGRRNTEAFF. The CDR3 DNA follows: TGCGCCAGCAGCTTCTCCCTGGGCAGAAGGAACACTGAAGCTTTCTTT. The chain links TRBV5-1 to TRBJ1-1; D unclear. With 2 bases removed from V and 1 base from J, the gap between germline ends came to 15 bases. The CDR3 has 16 residues. The V gene's germline CDR1 is SGHRS and CDR2 YFSETQ.

This chain links TRBV20-1 with TRBJ1-6, with unresolved D. The CDR3 extends over 16 amino acids. The V end was cut by 0 bases, the J end by 4 bases, with 13 bases between. Germline V lookup: CDR1 DFQATT, CDR2 SNEGSKA (reference sequence). The CDR3 is CSARDFVGRYNSPLHF. The CDR3 DNA is TGCAGTGCTAGAGATTTTGTAGGGCGATATAATTCACCCCTCCACTTT.

This chain connects TRBV7-2 to TRBJ2-1; TRBD2 might be the D (6 bases). V lost 4 bases and J 8 bases, leaving 18 bases between the germline ends. The V gene's germline CDR1 is SGHTA and CDR2 FQGNSA. CDR3 size: 15 residues. The CDR3 is CASSYTGLLGYEQFF. Here the CDR3 DNA reads TGTGCCAGCAGCTATACGGGACTTCTAGGGTATGAGCAGTTCTTC. Combining the CDR3 with reference TRBV7-2 and TRBJ2-1 gives the whole variable domain GAGVSQSPSNKVTEKGKDVELRCDPISGHTALYWYRQSLGQGLEFLIYFQGNSAPDKSGLPSDRFSAERTGGSVSTLTIQRTQQEDSAVYLCASSYTGLLGYEQFFGPGTRLTVL.

V gene TRBV7-2 combines with J gene TRBJ2-3, with 9 bases lining up with TRBD1. The CDR3 is made up of 16 amino acids. The germline gives CDR1 SGHTA, CDR2 FQGNSA. With V trimmed by 6 bases and J by 5 bases, 12 bases remained unmatched. CDR3 in DNA: TGTGCCAGCAGTTCGGGACAGGGTCGGGGAGGAGATACGCAGTATTTT. It encodes CASSSGQGRGGDTQYF.

This clonotype was detected a few times. This chain links TRBV7-2 with TRBJ1-2; 10 nucleotides line up with TRBD1. Per germline, CDR1 SGHTA and CDR2 FQGNSA. V lost 4 bases and J lost 4; bases outside the gene matches: 0. The length of the CDR3 is 13 residues. This CDR3 reads CASSWTGGYGYTF. As DNA, the CDR3 is TGTGCCAGCAGCTGGACAGGGGGCTATGGCTACACCTTC.

This clonotype has more than one count but fewer than ten. The J gene is TRBJ2-5, the V gene TRBV9; 7 positions match TRBD2. There are 15 residues in the CDR3. CDR1 and CDR2 from the germline V gene are SGDLS and YYNGEE. With V trimmed by 4 bases and J by 4 bases, 10 bases remained unmatched. CDR3: CASSPGSSGPETQYF. CDR3 sequence (DNA): TGTGCCAGCAGCCCGGGGTCTAGCGGCCCAGAGACCCAGTACTTC.

In this sample, this clonotype turned up a few times. The chain recombines TRBV7-2 with TRBJ2-3; tentative D call: TRBD2 (6 bases). The V gene lost 5 bases and the J gene lost 0 bases, with 12 bases spanning the gap. Germline values: CDR1 SGHTA, CDR2 FQGNSA. This CDR3 comprises 15 residues. Here the CDR3 DNA reads TGTGCCAGCAGCCAAACTAGCAGGAGCACAGATACGCAGTATTTT. This translates into CASSQTSRSTDTQYF.

On this clonotype: One end of the junction does not line up with germline, which may come from a read error. This chain links TRBV20-1 with TRBJ1-5; TRBD1 is a possible D gene (6 bases). This CDR3 region has 16 residues. Germline V gene sequence: CDR1 DFQATT, CDR2 SNEGSKA (reference sequence). CDR3 DNA: TGCAGTGCTAGAGCCTTAGGAGGGGGTTTCGATCAGCCCCGGCATTTT. Amino acid sequence: CSARALGGGFDQPRHF.

The chain is built from TRBV24-1 and TRBJ2-3, with 12 bases identical to TRBD2. CDR3 size: 17 residues. J was trimmed by 4 bases and V by 4 bases; bases with no gene match: 8. Germline V gene sequence: CDR1 KGHDR, CDR2 SFDVKD. The CDR3 is CATSDPLAGGLADTQYF. The CDR3 region has the DNA TGTGCCACCAGTGACCCCCTAGCGGGGGGGCTCGCAGATACGCAGTATTTT.

This clonotype has a single count. The chain employs TRBV12-3 or TRBV12-4 and TRBJ1-1, with no clear D. V gave up 7 bases and J gave up 8 bases, with 14 bases separating them. The CDR3 runs 12 residues. For the CDR3, the DNA is TGTGCCAGCAACCTGACCCCCGGCGAAGCTTTCTTT. This gives the protein CASNLTPGEAFF.